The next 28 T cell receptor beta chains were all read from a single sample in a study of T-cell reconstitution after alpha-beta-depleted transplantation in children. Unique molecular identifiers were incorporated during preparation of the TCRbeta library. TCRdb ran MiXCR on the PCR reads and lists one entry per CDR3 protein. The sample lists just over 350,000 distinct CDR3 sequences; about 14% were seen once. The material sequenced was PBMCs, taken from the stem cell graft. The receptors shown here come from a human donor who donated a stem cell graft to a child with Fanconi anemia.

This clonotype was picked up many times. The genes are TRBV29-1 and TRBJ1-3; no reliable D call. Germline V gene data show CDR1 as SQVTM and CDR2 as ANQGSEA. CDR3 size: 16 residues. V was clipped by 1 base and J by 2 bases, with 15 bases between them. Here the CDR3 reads CSVEVEGRITGNTIYF. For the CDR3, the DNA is TGCAGCGTTGAAGTTGAAGGGCGAATAACTGGAAACACCATATATTTT.

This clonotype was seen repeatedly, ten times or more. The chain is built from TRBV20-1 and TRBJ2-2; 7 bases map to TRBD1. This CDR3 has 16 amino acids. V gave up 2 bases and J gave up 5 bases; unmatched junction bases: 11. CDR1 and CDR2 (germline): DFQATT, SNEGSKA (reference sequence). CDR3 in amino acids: CSARKYEGGLTGELFF. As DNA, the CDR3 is TGCAGTGCTAGAAAGTATGAAGGGGGCTTAACCGGGGAGCTGTTTTTT.

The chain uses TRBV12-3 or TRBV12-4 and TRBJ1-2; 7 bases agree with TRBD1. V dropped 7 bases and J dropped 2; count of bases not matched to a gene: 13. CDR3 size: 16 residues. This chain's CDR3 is CASTSYVKGANYGYTF. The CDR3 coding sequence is TGTGCCAGCACATCCTACGTTAAGGGGGCGAACTATGGCTACACCTTC.

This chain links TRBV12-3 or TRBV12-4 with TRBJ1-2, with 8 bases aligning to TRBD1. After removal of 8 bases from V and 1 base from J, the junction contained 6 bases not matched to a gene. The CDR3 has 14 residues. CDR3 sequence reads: CASARDRNNYGYTF. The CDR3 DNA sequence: TGTGCCAGCGCCCGGGACAGGAATAACTATGGCTACACCTTC.

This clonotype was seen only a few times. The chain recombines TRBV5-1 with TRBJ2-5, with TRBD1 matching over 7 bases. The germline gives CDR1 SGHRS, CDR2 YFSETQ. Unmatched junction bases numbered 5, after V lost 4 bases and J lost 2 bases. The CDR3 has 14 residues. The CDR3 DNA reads TGCGCCAGCAGCCCGGACAGGCCTCAAGAGACCCAGTACTTC. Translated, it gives CASSPDRPQETQYF.

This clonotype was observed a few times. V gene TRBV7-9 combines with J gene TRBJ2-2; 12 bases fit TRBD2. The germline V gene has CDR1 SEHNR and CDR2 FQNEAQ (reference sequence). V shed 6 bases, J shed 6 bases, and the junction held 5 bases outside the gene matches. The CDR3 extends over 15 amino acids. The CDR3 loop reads CASSSTSGGPGELFF. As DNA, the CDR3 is TGTGCCAGCAGTTCTACTAGCGGGGGGCCCGGGGAGCTGTTTTTT.

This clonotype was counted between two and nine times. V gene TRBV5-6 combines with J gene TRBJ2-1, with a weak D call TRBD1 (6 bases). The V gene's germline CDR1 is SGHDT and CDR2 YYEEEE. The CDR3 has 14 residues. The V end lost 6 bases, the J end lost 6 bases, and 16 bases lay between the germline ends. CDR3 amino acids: CASITLGAFNEQFF. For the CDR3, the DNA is TGTGCCAGCATCACCCTGGGGGCCTTCAATGAGCAGTTCTTC. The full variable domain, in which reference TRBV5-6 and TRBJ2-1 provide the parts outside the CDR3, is DAGVTQSPTHLIKTRGQQVTLRCSPKSGHDTVSWYQQALGQGPQFIFQYYEEEERQRGNFPDRFSGHQFPNYSSELNVNALLLGDSALYLCASITLGAFNEQFFGPGTRLTVL.

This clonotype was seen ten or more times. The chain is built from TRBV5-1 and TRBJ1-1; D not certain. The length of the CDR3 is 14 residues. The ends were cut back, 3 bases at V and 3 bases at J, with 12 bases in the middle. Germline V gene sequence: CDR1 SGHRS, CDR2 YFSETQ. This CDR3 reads CASSSEGHDTEAFF. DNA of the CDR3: TGCGCCAGCAGCTCTGAGGGTCACGACACTGAAGCTTTCTTT.

This chain's CDR3 is CASSGRQTQYEQYF. Here the CDR3 DNA reads TGTGCCAGCAGCGGCCGACAGACCCAGTACGAGCAGTACTTC. The chain combines TRBV7-8 with TRBJ2-7, with a possible D match to TRBD1 (5 bases). The CDR3 is 14 amino acids. Germline CDR1 reads SGHVS; CDR2 reads FQNEAQ. Deletions cut 5 bases from V and 4 bases from J, with 15 bases between.

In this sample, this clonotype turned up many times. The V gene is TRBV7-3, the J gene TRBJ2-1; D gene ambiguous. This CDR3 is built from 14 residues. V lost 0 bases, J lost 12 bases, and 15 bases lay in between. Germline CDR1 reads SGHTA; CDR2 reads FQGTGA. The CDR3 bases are TGTGCCAGCAGCTTAACGTCAGACCCCTCGGGGCAGTTCTTC. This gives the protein CASSLTSDPSGQFF.

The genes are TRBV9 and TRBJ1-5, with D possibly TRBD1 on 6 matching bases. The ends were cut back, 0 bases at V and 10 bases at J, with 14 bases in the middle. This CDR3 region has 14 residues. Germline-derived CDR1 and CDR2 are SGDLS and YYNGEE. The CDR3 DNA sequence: TGTGCCAGCAGCGTAGATATAGGGGGGGACCCCCAGCATTTT. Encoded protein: CASSVDIGGDPQHF.

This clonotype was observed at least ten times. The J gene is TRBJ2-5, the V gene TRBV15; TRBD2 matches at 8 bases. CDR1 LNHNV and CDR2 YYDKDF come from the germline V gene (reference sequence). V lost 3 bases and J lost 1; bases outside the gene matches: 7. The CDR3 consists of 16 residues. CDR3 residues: CATSSPLAEFQETQYF. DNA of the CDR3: TGTGCCACCAGCAGTCCACTAGCGGAGTTCCAAGAGACCCAGTACTTC.

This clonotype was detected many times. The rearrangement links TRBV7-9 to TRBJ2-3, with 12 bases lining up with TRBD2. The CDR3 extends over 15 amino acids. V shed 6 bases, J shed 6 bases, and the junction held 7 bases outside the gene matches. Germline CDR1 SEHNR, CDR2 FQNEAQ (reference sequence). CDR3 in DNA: TGTGCCAGCAGTCCACGGACTAGCGGGGCGGATACGCAGTATTTT. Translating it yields CASSPRTSGADTQYF.

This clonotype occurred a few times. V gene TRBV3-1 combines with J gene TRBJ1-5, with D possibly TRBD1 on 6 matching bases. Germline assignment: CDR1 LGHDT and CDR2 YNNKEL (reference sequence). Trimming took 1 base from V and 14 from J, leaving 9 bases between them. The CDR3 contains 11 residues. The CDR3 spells CASSQGGRKHF. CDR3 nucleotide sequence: TGTGCCAGCAGCCAAGGGGGGCGCAAGCATTTT.

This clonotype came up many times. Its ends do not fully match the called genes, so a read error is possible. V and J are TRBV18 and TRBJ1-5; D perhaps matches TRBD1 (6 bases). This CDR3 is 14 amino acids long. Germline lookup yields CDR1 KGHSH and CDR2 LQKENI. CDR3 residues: CASSPQGRDQPQHF. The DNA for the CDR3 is TGTGCCAGCTCACCCCAGGGGAGAGATCAACCCCAGCATTTT. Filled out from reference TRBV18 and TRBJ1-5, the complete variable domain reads NAGVMQNPRHLVRRRGQEARLRCSPMKGHSHVYWYRQLPEEGLKFMVYLQKENIIDESGMPKERFSAEFPKEGPSILRIQQVVRGDSAAYFCASSPQGRDQPQHFGDGTRLSIL.

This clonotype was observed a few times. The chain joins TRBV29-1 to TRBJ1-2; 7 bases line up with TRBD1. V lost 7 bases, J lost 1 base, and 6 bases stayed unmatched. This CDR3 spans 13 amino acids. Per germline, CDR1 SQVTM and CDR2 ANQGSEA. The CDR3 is CSADRYHNYGYTF. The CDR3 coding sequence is TGCAGCGCGGACAGGTATCATAACTATGGCTACACCTTC.

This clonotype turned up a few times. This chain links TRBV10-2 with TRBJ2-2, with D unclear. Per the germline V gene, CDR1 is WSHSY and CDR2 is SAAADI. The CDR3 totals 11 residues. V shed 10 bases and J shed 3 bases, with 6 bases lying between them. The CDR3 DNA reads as TGCGCCATATCCTACACCGGGGAGCTGTTTTTT. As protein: CAISYTGELFF.

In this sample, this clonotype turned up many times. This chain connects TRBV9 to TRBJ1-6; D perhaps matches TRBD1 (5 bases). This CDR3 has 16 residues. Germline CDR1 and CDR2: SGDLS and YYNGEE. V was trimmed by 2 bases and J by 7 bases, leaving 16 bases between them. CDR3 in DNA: TGTGCCAGCAGCGTGGGGTCGGGGGGAGGAAATTCACCCCTCCACTTT. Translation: CASSVGSGGGNSPLHF.

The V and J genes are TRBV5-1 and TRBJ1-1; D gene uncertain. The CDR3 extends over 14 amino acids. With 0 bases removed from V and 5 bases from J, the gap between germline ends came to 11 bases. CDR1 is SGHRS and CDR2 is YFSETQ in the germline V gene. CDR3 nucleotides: TGCGCCAGCAGCTTGGATCCTTCGCTTACTGAAGCTTTCTTT. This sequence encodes CASSLDPSLTEAFF.

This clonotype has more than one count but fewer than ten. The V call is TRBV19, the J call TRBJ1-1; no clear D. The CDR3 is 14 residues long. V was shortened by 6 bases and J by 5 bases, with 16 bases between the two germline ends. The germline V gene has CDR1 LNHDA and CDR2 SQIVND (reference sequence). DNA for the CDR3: TGTGCCAGTAGGGAGCACCCAGGAGGGACTGAAGCTTTCTTT. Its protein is CASREHPGGTEAFF. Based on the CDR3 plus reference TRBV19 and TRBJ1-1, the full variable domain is DGGITQSPKYLFRKEGQNVTLSCEQNLNHDAMYWYRQDPGQGLRLIYYSQIVNDFQKGDIAEGYSVSREKKESFPLTVTSAQKNPTAFYLCASREHPGGTEAFFGQGTRLTVV.

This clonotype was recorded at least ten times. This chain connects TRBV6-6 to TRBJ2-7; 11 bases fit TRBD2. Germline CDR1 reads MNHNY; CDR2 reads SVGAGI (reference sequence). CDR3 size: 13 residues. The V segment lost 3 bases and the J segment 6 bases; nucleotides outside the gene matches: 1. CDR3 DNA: TGTGCCAGCAGTTATGGGACTAGCGGCGAGCAGTACTTC. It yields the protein CASSYGTSGEQYF.

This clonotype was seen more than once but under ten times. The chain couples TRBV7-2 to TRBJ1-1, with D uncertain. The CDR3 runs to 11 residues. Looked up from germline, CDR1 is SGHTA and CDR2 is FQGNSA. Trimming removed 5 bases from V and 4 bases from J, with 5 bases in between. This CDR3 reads CASSPPTEAFF. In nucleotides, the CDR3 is TGTGCCAGCAGCCCCCCCACTGAAGCTTTCTTT.

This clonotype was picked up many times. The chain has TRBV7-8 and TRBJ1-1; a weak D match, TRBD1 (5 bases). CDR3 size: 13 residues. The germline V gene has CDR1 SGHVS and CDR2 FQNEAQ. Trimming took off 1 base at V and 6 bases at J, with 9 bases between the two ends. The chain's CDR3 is CASSLGGYPEAFF. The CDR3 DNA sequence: TGTGCCAGCAGCTTAGGGGGGTATCCTGAAGCTTTCTTT.

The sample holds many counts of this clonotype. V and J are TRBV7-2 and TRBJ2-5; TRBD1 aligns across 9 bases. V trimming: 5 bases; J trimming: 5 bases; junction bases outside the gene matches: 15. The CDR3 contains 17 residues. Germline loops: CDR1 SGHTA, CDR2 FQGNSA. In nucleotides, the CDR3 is TGTGCCAGCAGCCATTTGTTGGGACAGGGAATAGTGGAGACCCAGTACTTC. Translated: CASSHLLGQGIVETQYF.

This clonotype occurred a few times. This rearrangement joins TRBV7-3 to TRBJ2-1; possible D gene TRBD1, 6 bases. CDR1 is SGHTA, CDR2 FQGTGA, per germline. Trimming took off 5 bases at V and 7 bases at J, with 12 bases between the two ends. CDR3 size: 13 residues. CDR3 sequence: CASSPEQGNEQFF. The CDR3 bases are TGTGCCAGCAGCCCGGAACAGGGAAATGAGCAGTTCTTC.

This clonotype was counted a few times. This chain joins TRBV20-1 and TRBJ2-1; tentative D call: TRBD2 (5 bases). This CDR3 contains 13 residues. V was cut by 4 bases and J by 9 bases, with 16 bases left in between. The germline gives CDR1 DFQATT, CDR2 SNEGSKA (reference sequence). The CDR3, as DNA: TGCAGTGCTAACCGGGGTCTGTATGGTGAGCAGTTCTTC. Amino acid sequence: CSANRGLYGEQFF.

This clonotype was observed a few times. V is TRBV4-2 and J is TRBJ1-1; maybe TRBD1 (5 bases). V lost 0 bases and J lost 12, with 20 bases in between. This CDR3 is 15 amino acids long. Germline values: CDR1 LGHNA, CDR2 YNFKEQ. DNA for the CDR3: TGTGCCAGCAGCCAAGAAGGGGCGGCGGGGGGTAGGACTTTCTTT. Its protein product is CASSQEGAAGGRTFF.

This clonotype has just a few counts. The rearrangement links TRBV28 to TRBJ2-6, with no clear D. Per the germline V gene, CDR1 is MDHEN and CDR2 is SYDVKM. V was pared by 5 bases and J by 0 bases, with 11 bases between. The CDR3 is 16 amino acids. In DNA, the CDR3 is TGTGCCAGCAGTGGCGGCAGCCACTCTGGGGCCAACGTCCTGACTTTC. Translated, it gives CASSGGSHSGANVLTF.